The entry below gives a single T cell receptor (beta chain) sequence along with its context. Germline V gene lookup returns CDR1 SGHRS and CDR2 YFSETQ. This CDR3 is built from 16 residues. V shed 4 bases, J shed 5 bases, and the junction held 10 bases outside the gene matches. This record belongs to a study of blood T cell repertoires in COVID-19. Study information: Samples of COVID-19 (acute and convalescent) were obtained from the United States, Italy and Spain. From T cells, B-cell-depleted T cells, or PBMCs came the material, which was cDNA or gDNA.

Authors' processing steps: Amplified reference gene primers provided the basis for estimating nucleated cell counts. The repertoire was sequenced with immunoSEQ multiplex PCR; TCRdb's copy has only in-frame clones and lacks some. D and trimming come from the DNA, and the V and J calls and clone size come from that table. The sample has tens of thousands of clones; approximately 88% are singletons. This receptor was obtained from a woman in her 50s with acute or convalescent COVID-19. The sequenced material came from peripheral blood. The chain has TRBV5-1 and TRBJ1-4; the match to TRBD1 covers 8 bases. CDR3 amino acids: CASSARGRGANEKLFF. The CDR3 DNA reads as TGCGCCAGCAGCGCCAGGGGGCGCGGTGCAAATGAAAAACTGTTTTTT.